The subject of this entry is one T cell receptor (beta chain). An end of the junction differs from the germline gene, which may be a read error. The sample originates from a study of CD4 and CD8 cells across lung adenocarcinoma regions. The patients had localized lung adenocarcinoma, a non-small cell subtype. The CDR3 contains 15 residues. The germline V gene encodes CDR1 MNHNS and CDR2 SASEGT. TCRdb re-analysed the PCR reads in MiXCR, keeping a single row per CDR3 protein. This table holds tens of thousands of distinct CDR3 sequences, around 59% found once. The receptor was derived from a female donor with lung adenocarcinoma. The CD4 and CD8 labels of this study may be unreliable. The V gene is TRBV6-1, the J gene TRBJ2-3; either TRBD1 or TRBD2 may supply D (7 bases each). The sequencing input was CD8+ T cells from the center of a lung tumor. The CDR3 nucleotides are TGTGCCAGCGGCCCGCGACAGGGAGGGTCAAACATGCAGTATTTC. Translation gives CASGPRQGGSNMQYF.